The clone carrying this TCR beta chain turned up a few times. Its cognate antigen is unknown. These data come from a study of cytomegalovirus exposure and HLA in healthy donors. Findings and limits, study-wide: Reports indicate that TCR beta sequences accurately predicted the HLA-A and HLA-B alleles of most subjects.

With 60 Vbeta and 13 Jbeta primers, the PCR was carried out. TCRdb keeps only in-frame clones here, not all; method: immunoSEQ multiplex PCR. The data hold roughly 180,000 clones, with 70% to 90% observed a single time. The source material was PBMCs. This sequence was found in a man aged 18 to 30 in good health and CMV-seropositive.

The CDR3 sequence is CASSNPGTGIYGYTF. In nucleotides, the CDR3 is TGTGCCAGTAGTAACCCCGGGACAGGGATCTATGGCTACACCTTC. V and J are TRBV19 and TRBJ1-2; 9 bases are a match to TRBD1. Germline values: CDR1 LNHDA, CDR2 SQIVND (reference sequence). The J segment lost 4 bases and the V segment lost 4 bases, leaving 7 bases of the junction unmatched. The CDR3 covers 15 residues.